The 28 T cell receptor beta chains listed next were all sequenced from one sample in a study of T cells after yellow fever vaccination. TCRdb fed the 5' RACE reads into MiXCR, producing one record per CDR3 protein. The sample yields about 69,000 distinct CDR3 sequences, around 6.2% seen once. This sample comprised CD4+ T cells sorted from PBMCs, obtained roughly 14 days after the first yellow fever vaccination. These TCRs come from a man in his late teens or twenties who received the YFV17D yellow fever vaccine.

This clonotype was detected many times. This chain links TRBV2 with TRBJ2-5; perhaps TRBD1 as D (5 bases). From germline, CDR1 is SNHLY and CDR2 FYNNEI. V lost 7 bases and J 4 bases, leaving 13 bases between the germline ends. The CDR3 contains 13 residues. CDR3 coding DNA: TGTGCCAGCAAGGGGAAATGGCTAGAGACCCAGTACTTC. It yields the protein CASKGKWLETQYF.

This clonotype has at least ten counts. The chain employs TRBV7-2 and TRBJ2-2; D unclear. CDR3 size: 13 residues. V lost 2 bases, J lost 5 bases, and 6 bases lay in between. Germline CDR1 and CDR2: SGHTA and FQGNSA. CDR3 bases: TGTGCCAGCAGCTTAAACCCGACCGGGGAGCTGTTTTTT. It specifies CASSLNPTGELFF.

A few counts support this clonotype. This sequence joins TRBV5-4 and TRBJ1-2; a possible D gene is TRBD1 (6 bases). This CDR3 has 14 residues. In germline, CDR1 is SGHNT, CDR2 YYREEE (reference sequence). V gave up 0 bases and J gave up 2 bases, with 8 bases separating them. This chain's CDR3 is CASSLDQGNYGYTF. CDR3 nucleotides: TGTGCCAGCAGCTTGGACCAGGGGAACTATGGCTACACCTTC.

This clonotype appeared many times. The chain combines TRBV29-1 with TRBJ1-2, with TRBD1 identical over 7 bases. From germline, CDR1 is SQVTM and CDR2 ANQGSEA. This CDR3 is built from 14 residues. The ends lost 4 bases at V and 1 base at J; junction bases unmatched: 6. CDR3 nucleotide sequence: TGCAGCGTTGTTAGGGACAGCAATAACTATGGCTACACCTTC. Translating it yields CSVVRDSNNYGYTF.

There are many counts of this clonotype. One end of the junction is discordant with germline, which a read error may explain. The chain links TRBV18 to TRBJ1-2, with a weak D call TRBD1 (5 bases). There are 14 residues in the CDR3. Per the germline V gene, CDR1 is KGHSH and CDR2 is LQKENI. CDR3 in amino acids: CASSLLEQDYDYTF. Here the CDR3 DNA reads TGTGCCAGCTCACTCTTAGAACAGGATTATGACTACACCTTC.

In this sample, this clonotype turned up many times. The rearrangement joins TRBV11-2 to TRBJ2-1, with D perhaps TRBD1 (5 bases). V dropped 0 bases and J dropped 2 bases, with 8 bases sitting between them. The CDR3 is 15 amino acids. Germline V lookup: CDR1 SGHAT, CDR2 FQNNGV. The CDR3 loop is CASSLDQGAYNEQFF. Here the CDR3 DNA reads TGTGCCAGCAGCTTAGATCAGGGCGCCTACAATGAGCAGTTCTTC.

This clonotype came up many times. The genes are TRBV6-1 and TRBJ2-3; perhaps TRBD1 as D (6 bases). The V and J ends lost 6 bases and 4 bases respectively, with 17 bases between them. The germline CDR1 and CDR2 sequences are MNHNS and SASEGT. The CDR3 loop spans 15 amino acids. This CDR3 reads CASRKSQGLPDTQYF. The DNA for the CDR3 is TGTGCCAGCAGGAAATCACAGGGTTTACCAGATACGCAGTATTTT.

This clonotype was found many times. V is TRBV6-1 and J is TRBJ2-1, with D perhaps matching TRBD2 (6 bases). The germline gives CDR1 MNHNS, CDR2 SASEGT. CDR3 length equals 16 residues. Trimming pared 8 bases from V and 0 bases from J, leaving 17 bases between. Here the CDR3 DNA reads TGTGCCAGCGGACGGGACTCCATGAGCTCCTACAATGAGCAGTTCTTC. Translation: CASGRDSMSSYNEQFF.

This clonotype occurred many times. The chain uses TRBV2 and TRBJ2-5; D is undetermined. Per germline, CDR1 SNHLY and CDR2 FYNNEI. This CDR3 spans 12 amino acids. V was trimmed by 7 bases and J by 4 bases, leaving 10 bases between them. CDR3 DNA: TGTGCCAGCACCCCTTACAGAGAGACCCAGTACTTC. Protein: CASTPYRETQYF.

This clonotype was detected many times. This CDR3 is CASSYSIQGGDEQYF. Written as DNA, the CDR3 is TGTGCCAGCAGTTACTCGATACAGGGAGGGGACGAGCAGTACTTC. The rearrangement joins TRBV6-2 or TRBV6-3 to TRBJ2-7, with D tentatively TRBD2 (7 bases). Trimming pared 0 bases from V and 5 bases from J, leaving 14 bases between. In germline, CDR1 is MNHEY, CDR2 SVGEGT. The CDR3 covers 15 residues.

This clonotype was seen at least ten times. V usage is TRBV29-1 and J usage is TRBJ2-3, with D maybe TRBD2 (6 bases). Trimming removed 3 bases at V and 3 bases at J, with 7 bases between. The CDR3 is made up of 12 amino acids. CDR1 and CDR2 (germline): SQVTM, ANQGSEA. CDR3 region: CSVESGTDTQYF. CDR3 DNA: TGCAGCGTTGAGAGCGGGACAGATACGCAGTATTTT.

This clonotype has ten or more counts. Here the CDR3 DNA reads TGTGCCAGCAGACAGGGGGCCCGGGAGACCCAGTACTTC. Translation gives CASRQGARETQYF. The chain couples TRBV7-8 to TRBJ2-5, with 9 positions matching TRBD1. Germline V gene lookup returns CDR1 SGHVS and CDR2 FQNEAQ. The CDR3 is 13 residues long. V lost 6 bases and J lost 5; bases outside the gene matches: 4.

This clonotype was detected ten times or more. The chain has TRBV5-1 and TRBJ2-1, with 8 bases that match TRBD2. The CDR3 loop spans 15 amino acids. The V and J ends lost 2 bases and 4 bases, in that order; junction bases with no gene match: 5. CDR1 and CDR2 (germline): SGHRS, YFSETQ. The CDR3 loop reads CASSLTSGGYNEQFF. DNA for the CDR3: TGCGCCAGCAGCTTAACCAGCGGGGGTTACAATGAGCAGTTCTTC.

The table lists this clonotype with many counts. The chain uses TRBV5-6 and TRBJ2-2; unclear D gene. The CDR3 is made up of 14 amino acids. The germline gives CDR1 SGHDT, CDR2 YYEEEE. The V and J ends lost 0 bases and 1 base respectively, with 4 bases between them. The CDR3 region is CASSLVGNTGELFF. The CDR3 DNA follows: TGTGCCAGCAGCTTGGTGGGGAACACCGGGGAGCTGTTTTTT.

Many counts were recorded for this clonotype. The chain is built from TRBV2 and TRBJ1-6; 9 nucleotides agree with TRBD1. Germline CDR1 is SNHLY and CDR2 is FYNNEI. The CDR3 runs to 15 residues. After removal of 7 bases from V and 10 bases from J, the junction contained 11 bases not matched to a gene. The DNA of the CDR3 is TGTGCCAGCAATTTACAGGGGGCGGGTGGCTCACCCCTCCACTTT. Translation gives CASNLQGAGGSPLHF.

This clonotype was observed at least ten times. The chain joins TRBV4-2 to TRBJ2-1; 7 bases line up with TRBD2. Germline V gene lookup returns CDR1 LGHNA and CDR2 YNFKEQ. This CDR3 contains 16 residues. J was trimmed by 2 bases and V by 1 base; bases with no gene match: 5. CDR3 DNA sequence: TGTGCCAGCAGCCAAGTCTCGGGGACTACCTACAATGAGCAGTTCTTC. It translates to CASSQVSGTTYNEQFF.

This clonotype has ten or more counts. This sequence joins TRBV7-2 and TRBJ2-3, with 9 bases that match TRBD2. Trimming removed 4 bases from V and 4 bases from J; junction bases left unmatched: 3. Per germline, CDR1 SGHTA and CDR2 FQGNSA. This CDR3 comprises 14 residues. CDR3 DNA sequence: TGTGCCAGCAGCTGGCGGGGGGGCCCAGATACGCAGTATTTT. Translating gives CASSWRGGPDTQYF.

This clonotype was found many times. The chain has TRBV29-1 and TRBJ1-3; TRBD1 matches at 7 bases. The germline V gene has CDR1 SQVTM and CDR2 ANQGSEA. There are 19 residues in the CDR3. The V and J ends lost 5 bases and 0 bases, in that order; junction bases with no gene match: 19. For the CDR3, the DNA is TGCAGCGTTCGTTTGGGACAGCGAATTACTGGGAGCTCTGGAAACACCATATATTTT. Protein: CSVRLGQRITGSSGNTIYF.

This clonotype has only a few counts. The genes are TRBV20-1 and TRBJ1-5; 8 positions agree with TRBD1. Looked up from germline, CDR1 is DFQATT and CDR2 is SNEGSKA (reference sequence). The CDR3 is made up of 14 amino acids. V lost 2 bases and J lost 4; bases outside the gene matches: 4. In DNA, the CDR3 is TGCAGTGCTAGATCAAGACAGGGGAATCAGCCCCAGCATTTT. Translation: CSARSRQGNQPQHF.

This clonotype was counted at least ten times. The rearrangement joins TRBV12-3 or TRBV12-4 to TRBJ2-3; TRBD1 aligns across 7 bases. Unmatched junction bases numbered 10, after V lost 5 bases and J lost 2 bases. This CDR3 has 16 residues. CDR3 residues: CASSRASGGYTDTQYF. In nucleotides, the CDR3 is TGTGCCAGCAGTCGGGCATCAGGGGGTTACACAGATACGCAGTATTTT.

This clonotype was counted ten times or more. The chain has TRBV7-2 and TRBJ2-5; tentative D call: TRBD2 (6 bases). The CDR3 spans 13 residues. CDR1 SGHTA and CDR2 FQGNSA come from the germline V gene. V was shortened by 7 bases and J by 4 bases, with 13 bases between the two germline ends. CDR3 in amino acids: CASTPGGIETQYF. The CDR3 DNA sequence: TGTGCCAGCACCCCAGGAGGGATAGAGACCCAGTACTTC.

This clonotype was picked up many times. V usage is TRBV5-4 and J usage is TRBJ2-4, with a tentative D call TRBD2 (7 bases). V was shortened by 1 base and J by 6 bases, with 17 bases between the two germline ends. Germline lookup yields CDR1 SGHNT and CDR2 YYREEE (reference sequence). The CDR3 extends over 16 amino acids. The CDR3 spells CASSLKVGGRRNIQYF. The CDR3 coding sequence is TGTGCCAGCAGCTTGAAGGTCGGGGGGCGTAGAAACATTCAGTACTTC.

This clonotype was found many times. This chain joins TRBV29-1 and TRBJ1-5; 11 bases match TRBD1. This CDR3 has 13 amino acids. CDR1 is SQVTM, CDR2 ANQGSEA, per germline. Trimming at V came to 4 bases and at J to 5 bases, leaving 1 base not matched to a gene. CDR3 sequence reads: CSVAGQGDQPQHF. The CDR3 DNA follows: TGCAGCGTTGCGGGACAGGGGGATCAGCCCCAGCATTTT.

This clonotype came up many times. The chain recombines TRBV11-1 with TRBJ2-1; D is perhaps TRBD1 or TRBD2 (6 bases each). V was cut by 0 bases and J by 12 bases, with 12 bases left in between. From germline, CDR1 is SGHAT and CDR2 FQDESV (reference sequence). This CDR3 has 13 residues. The CDR3 coding sequence is TGTGCCAGCAGCTTAGCCGGAGGGGGAGGGCAGTTCTTC. It specifies CASSLAGGGGQFF. Complete variable domain (other parts from reference TRBV11-1 and TRBJ2-1): EAEVAQSPRYKITEKSQAVAFWCDPISGHATLYWYRQILGQGPELLVQFQDESVVDDSQLPKDRFSAERLKGVDSTLKIQPAELGDSAMYLCASSLAGGGGQFFGPGTRLTVL.

This clonotype was recorded many times. The chain recombines TRBV7-2 with TRBJ2-2; D is unclear. CDR1 and CDR2 (germline): SGHTA, FQGNSA. V was shortened by 4 bases and J by 6 bases, with 6 bases between the two germline ends. The CDR3 consists of 12 residues. CDR3 loop: CASSSWPGELFF. CDR3 nucleotide sequence: TGTGCCAGCAGCTCTTGGCCCGGGGAGCTGTTTTTT.

This clonotype was picked up many times. The V and J genes are TRBV6-5 and TRBJ2-4; D is unclear. V lost 2 bases and J lost 0, with 14 bases in between. The CDR3 sequence is 17 residues long. Germline V gives CDR1 MNHEY, CDR2 SVGAGI. In DNA, the CDR3 is TGTGCCAGCAGTTACCCCCCTCCGGATCTAGCCAAAAACATTCAGTACTTC. It specifies CASSYPPPDLAKNIQYF.

This clonotype appeared many times. The chain carries TRBV5-6 and TRBJ1-2; D is unresolved. Germline V gene sequence: CDR1 SGHDT, CDR2 YYEEEE. The length of the CDR3 is 12 residues. Trimming cost V 4 bases and J 0 bases, with 4 bases left between them. CDR3 loop: CASSQANYGYTF. CDR3 in DNA: TGTGCCAGCAGCCAAGCTAACTATGGCTACACCTTC.

This clonotype was detected many times. CDR3 DNA sequence: TGCAGTGCTAGGGATCCGCTAGCGGCCACCACAGATACGCAGTATTTT. Encoded protein: CSARDPLAATTDTQYF. The gene calls are TRBV20-1 and TRBJ2-3, with 7 nucleotides matching TRBD2. The V gene's germline CDR1 is DFQATT and CDR2 SNEGSKA (reference sequence). V shed 3 bases, J shed 2 bases, and the junction held 11 bases outside the gene matches. The CDR3 consists of 16 residues.